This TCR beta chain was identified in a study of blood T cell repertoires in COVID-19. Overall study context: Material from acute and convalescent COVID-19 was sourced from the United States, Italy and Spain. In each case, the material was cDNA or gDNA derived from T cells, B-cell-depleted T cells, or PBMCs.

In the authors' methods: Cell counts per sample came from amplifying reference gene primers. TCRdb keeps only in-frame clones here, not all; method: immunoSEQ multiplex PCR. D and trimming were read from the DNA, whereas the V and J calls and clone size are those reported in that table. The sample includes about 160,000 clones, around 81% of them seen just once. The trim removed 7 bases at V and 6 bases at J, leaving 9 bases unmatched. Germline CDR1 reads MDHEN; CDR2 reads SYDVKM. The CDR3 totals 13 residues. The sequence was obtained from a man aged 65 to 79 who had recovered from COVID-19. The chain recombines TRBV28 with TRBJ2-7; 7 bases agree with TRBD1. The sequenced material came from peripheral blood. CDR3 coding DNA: TGTGCCAGCACAACAGGGGCTAAACCCGAGCAGTACTTC. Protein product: CASTTGAKPEQYF.